This is a list of T cell receptor beta chains from one sample in a study of blood T cell repertoires in COVID-19. The method was immunoSEQ multiplex PCR; TCRdb's version includes in-frame clones alone and lacks a portion of them. The sample consists of about 220,000 clones, around 83% of them appearing once. The sequenced sample was peripheral blood. These receptor sequences come from a man aged 45-60 years with active or convalescent COVID-19. Each CDR3 is given with its conserved first and last residue. A D gene is named only where the DNA matches it firmly. Expanded clones are given a class, and other clones once, few, many or no size at all.

D gene	V gene	J gene	clone size	CDR3 protein	CDR3 DNA
NA	TRBV7-2	TRBJ1-2	NA	CASSSRDSLYGYTF	TGTGCCAGCAGCTCCAGGGACTCCCTCTATGGCTACACCTTC
TRBD2	TRBV19	TRBJ2-1	NA	CASSILAGSLHEQFF	TGTGCCAGTAGTATACTAGCGGGGTCCCTCCATGAGCAGTTCTTC
TRBD1	TRBV2	TRBJ2-7	few	CASSEARTGFYLGQYF	TGTGCCAGCAGTGAGGCTCGGACAGGGTTTTACCTGGGGCAGTACTTC
NA	TRBV7-2	TRBJ2-3	NA	CASSLEVRPGGADTQYF	TGTGCCAGCAGCTTAGAGGTTCGTCCGGGGGGCGCAGATACGCAGTATTTT
NA	TRBV3-1/TRBV3-2	TRBJ1-5	NA	CASSQIGVQPQHF	TGTGCCAGCAGCCAAATAGGGGTCCAGCCCCAGCATTTT
NA	TRBV5-6	TRBJ1-3	NA	CASSSGIIGDTIYF	TGTGCCAGCAGCTCAGGGATAATAGGGGACACCATATATTTT
TRBD2	TRBV11-2	TRBJ2-3	NA	CASSPLAGGRLDTQYF	TGTGCCAGCAGCCCGCTAGCGGGGGGCAGACTAGATACGCAGTATTTT
NA	TRBV28	TRBJ2-5	NA	CASSFGPVRETQYF	TGTGCCAGCAGCTTTGGCCCCGTGAGGGAGACCCAGTACTTC
TRBD2	TRBV20-1	TRBJ2-1	NA	CSASRLAGGPQNNEQFF	TGCAGTGCTAGTAGACTAGCGGGAGGGCCCCAAAACAATGAGCAGTTCTTC
TRBD2	TRBV19	TRBJ2-5	once	CASSIGRFPGLAQETQYF	TGTGCCAGTAGTATAGGGCGATTCCCGGGACTAGCGCAAGAGACCCAGTACTTC
NA	TRBV11-2	TRBJ2-1	NA	CASSLEIEPPFF	TGTGCCAGCAGCTTAGAGATTGAGCCGCCGTTCTTC
NA	TRBV11-2	TRBJ1-2	NA	CASSLGRIYGYTF	TGTGCCAGCAGCTTAGGCAGGATCTATGGCTACACCTTC
TRBD1	TRBV10-3	TRBJ2-1	NA	CAISERGTGGGFSYNEQFF	TGTGCCATCAGTGAGCGAGGGACAGGTGGTGGGTTCTCCTACAATGAGCAGTTCTTC
NA	TRBV2	TRBJ1-6	NA	CASTDIYNSPLHF	TGTGCCAGTACGGACATCTATAATTCACCCCTCCACTTT
NA	TRBV2	TRBJ1-5	NA	CASSARDNQPQHF	TGTGCCAGCAGCGCCCGGGACAATCAGCCCCAGCATTTT